These 7 T cell receptor beta chains originate from one sample sequenced in a study of shared clonotypes between healthy human individuals (TCRdb year 2020). Library creation used the immunoSEQ multiplex PCR assay. TCRdb obtained this table from immuneACCESS and retained in-frame rearrangements with V and J assigned. These tables miss some clones; where compared with another copy, unresolved V genes account for less than half of the shortfall, and the remainder is unexplained. The sample yields around 530,000 clones; around 80% were counted once. 9.5% to 15% of the sample goes to the ten largest clones. Sample: PBMCs. The receptors shown here come from a middle-aged woman in good health. Some clones in this sample may be carry-over from other donors' samples.

This chain connects TRBV19 to TRBJ1-5, with D possibly matching TRBD1 (5 bases). V was pared by 4 bases and J by 7 bases, with 14 bases between. Germline V lookup: CDR1 LNHDA, CDR2 SQIVND (reference sequence). The CDR3 sequence is 14 residues long. In DNA, the CDR3 is TGTGCCAGTAGTACCTCGACAGACGTCCAGCCCCAGCATTTT. Its protein product is CASSTSTDVQPQHF.

The chain employs TRBV6-1 and TRBJ2-4; TRBD2 might be the D (5 bases). CDR1 is MNHNS, CDR2 SASEGT, per germline. The CDR3 consists of 18 residues. V lost 1 base and J 0 bases, leaving 16 bases between the germline ends. CDR3 coding DNA: TGTGCCAGCAGTGAAGGGCGGGCTAGACTAAGAGCCAAAAACATTCAGTACTTC. Translated, it gives CASSEGRARLRAKNIQYF.

The chain carries TRBV27 and TRBJ1-1; 7 bases are shared with TRBD1. This CDR3 has 14 residues. CDR1 MNHEY and CDR2 SMNVEV come from the germline V gene (reference sequence). Trimming took 4 bases from V and 0 from J; bases not matched to a gene: 2. The CDR3, as DNA: TGTGCCAGCAGTTCGGGACAGATGAACACTGAAGCTTTCTTT. Translating gives CASSSGQMNTEAFF.

The chain joins TRBV7-2 to TRBJ2-5, with D unresolved. V was trimmed by 5 bases and J by 3 bases, leaving 10 bases between them. The CDR3 runs 13 residues. The germline CDR1 and CDR2 sequences are SGHTA and FQGNSA. CDR3 bases: TGTGCCAGCAGCCCCCGGCGAAAAGAGACCCAGTACTTC. This codes for CASSPRRKETQYF.

This clone was observed a few times. V usage is TRBV11-3 and J usage is TRBJ2-5; TRBD2 is a possible D gene (6 bases). Germline V gene lookup returns CDR1 SGHNT and CDR2 YENEEA. The CDR3 sequence is 15 residues long. The germline V and J ends were trimmed by 5 bases and 2 bases, with 15 bases remaining between them. Here the CDR3 DNA reads TGTGCCAGCAGCCCCTCCGGAGGGGATCAAGAGACCCAGTACTTC. As protein: CASSPSGGDQETQYF.

This clone appeared a few times. J is TRBJ2-2 and V is TRBV15; 10 bases are a match to TRBD1. CDR1 and CDR2 from the germline V gene are LNHNV and YYDKDF (reference sequence). The trim removed 4 bases at V and 5 bases at J, leaving 4 bases unmatched. This CDR3 is built from 15 residues. The CDR3, as DNA: TGTGCCACCAGCATCGGGACAGGGGATACCGGGGAGCTGTTTTTT. The encoded protein is CATSIGTGDTGELFF.

This rearrangement joins TRBV5-6 to TRBJ2-3; TRBD1 agrees at 8 bases. The CDR3 is 15 amino acids. Germline V gene lookup returns CDR1 SGHDT and CDR2 YYEEEE. J was trimmed by 2 bases and V by 2 bases; bases with no gene match: 4. The CDR3 loop reads CASSFGDRFTDTQYF. For the CDR3, the DNA is TGTGCCAGCAGCTTTGGGGACAGGTTCACAGATACGCAGTATTTT.